This T cell receptor beta chain was captured in a study of OX40 agonist ivuxolimab in advanced cancers. Assay used: immunoSEQ multiplex PCR; TCRdb lists only in-frame clones, some missing. The repertoire has tens of thousands of clones, around 87% of them found once; the top ten carry roughly 1.3%. The TCR was taken from an adult with an advanced solid tumor such as melanoma, head and neck, liver or kidney cancer. Sample: CD4+ or CD8+ T cells sorted from blood, taken in a trial of the OX40 agonist ivuxolimab.

The CDR3 spells CASSSPGLGAFF. CDR3 DNA sequence: TGTGCCAGCAGCTCACCAGGGCTGGGAGCTTTCTTT. This sequence joins TRBV28 and TRBJ1-1; tentatively, D is TRBD1 (5 bases). CDR1 MDHEN and CDR2 SYDVKM come from the germline V gene. CDR3 length: 12 residues. Trimming pared 6 bases from V and 10 bases from J, leaving 15 bases between.